A single sample gave rise to the 4 T cell receptor beta chains below, sequenced in a study of T cell responses to AZD1222 COVID-19 vaccine. Produced via immunoSEQ multiplex PCR; TCRdb's table is partial and in-frame only. The sample has fewer than 20,000 clones, roughly 90% seen once; the top ten hold over 8%. This specimen was peripheral blood, taken 28 days after the second AZD1222 dose. The receptors come from an adult who received the AZD1222 COVID-19 vaccine.

This chain connects TRBV30 to TRBJ2-2; 8 bases match TRBD2. V was clipped by 4 bases and J by 7 bases; unmatched bases: 5. This CDR3 region has 13 residues. From germline, CDR1 is GTSNPN and CDR2 SVGIG (reference sequence). The CDR3 region has the DNA TGTGCCTGGAAGCGGGAGTTTATCGGGGAGCTGTTTTTT. This codes for CAWKREFIGELFF.

This clone was seen a few times. The chain is built from TRBV28 and TRBJ2-5; 7 bases map to TRBD1. V was pared by 4 bases and J by 2 bases, with 7 bases of the junction left unmatched. The CDR3 is 15 amino acids. In germline, CDR1 is MDHEN, CDR2 SYDVKM. The CDR3 is CASSSWGQTQETQYF. The DNA of the CDR3 is TGTGCCAGCAGTTCCTGGGGACAGACTCAAGAGACCCAGTACTTC.

The chain has TRBV5-1 and TRBJ2-1, with 12 nucleotides matching TRBD2. Germline assignment: CDR1 SGHRS and CDR2 YFSETQ. With 4 bases clipped from V and 2 bases from J, the junction kept 10 bases outside the gene matches. The CDR3 sequence is 18 residues long. The CDR3 coding sequence is TGCGCCAGCAGCCGTACTAGCGGGGGGATCCCGCCCTACAATGAGCAGTTCTTC. Its translation: CASSRTSGGIPPYNEQFF. The complete variable domain, with remaining parts taken from reference TRBV5-1 and TRBJ2-1, reads KAGVTQTPRYLIKTRGQQVTLSCSPISGHRSVSWYQQTPGQGLQFLFEYFSETQRNKGNFPGRFSGRQFSNSRSEMNVSTLELGDSALYLCASSRTSGGIPPYNEQFFGPGTRLTVL.

This rearrangement joins TRBV11-2 to TRBJ1-1; 7 nucleotides align to TRBD1. Losses at the gene ends were 4 bases for V and 3 bases for J; bases not matched to a gene: 5. Germline V gives CDR1 SGHAT, CDR2 FQNNGV. This CDR3 region has 14 residues. The CDR3 DNA is TGTGCCAGCAGCTCACGACAGGGCTACACTGAAGCTTTCTTT. Translation: CASSSRQGYTEAFF.